These T cell receptor beta chains were read from a single sample in a study of blood T cells in healthy people across ages. Each CDR3 protein gets one entry after TCRdb re-called the 5' RACE reads with MiXCR. The sample has about 780,000 distinct CDR3 sequences; 62% are singletons. Input material: blood. The source of these receptors is a man aged 30-40 years in good health. The CDR3 runs from the conserved cysteine through the conserved F or W. Clone size, where shown, is once, few, many, or a class for clones that have expanded.

>few|TRBJ2-3|15|TRBV29-1
CSVRKGDFSTDTQYF
>few|TRBJ2-2|15|TRBV20-1
CSAPPAGGETGELFF
>NA|TRBJ2-6|17|TRBV28
CASTMGQGPSGANVLTF
>NA|TRBJ1-2|15|TRBV3-1
CASSQESTNNYGYTF
>once|TRBJ2-5|13|TRBV27
CAMIGRDQETQYF
>NA|TRBJ2-1|13|TRBV6-6
CASCGGAYNEQFF
>NA|TRBJ1-2|14|TRBV12-3/TRBV12-4
CASSSATVNYGYTF
>NA|TRBJ1-1|14|TRBV30
CAWSVPGEDPEAFF
>few|TRBJ2-1|14|TRBV6-2/TRBV6-3
CASNLAGTYNEQFF
>NA|TRBJ2-5|16|TRBV9
CASSPGPGDIIETQYF
>NA|TRBJ2-7|14|TRBV2
CASTPGTDFYEQYF
>NA|TRBJ1-1|17|TRBV4-3
CASSQDFMAMMNTEAFF
>NA|TRBJ2-3|16|TRBV7-2
CASSLDARASTDTQYF
>NA|TRBJ2-2|16|TRBV4-1
CASSQRLAGGPGELFF
>NA|TRBJ2-3|14|TRBV9
CASSVEVGRDTQYF
>NA|TRBJ2-1|16|TRBV9
CASSVSRGGSYNEQFF
>few|NA|14|TRBV20-1
CSASTSGGTYEQYF
>few|TRBJ2-1|16|TRBV12-3/TRBV12-4
CASSLLGEGVIYEQFF
>NA|TRBJ1-2|12|TRBV2
CASSLDSLGYTF
>NA|TRBJ1-5|15|TRBV3-1
CASSKRQGVNQPQHF
>NA|TRBJ2-7|14|TRBV6-5
CASNRQGRGYEQYF
>once|TRBJ1-4|17|TRBV6-1
CASSLRGLGTGNEKLFF